Listed here are 15 T cell receptor beta chains from one sample, sequenced in a study of T-cell memory formation after mild COVID-19. TCRdb redid the calling of the 5' RACE reads with MiXCR, one entry per CDR3 protein. This repertoire shows roughly 340,000 distinct CDR3 sequences, roughly 15% found once; its top ten account for approximately 20%. The specimen sequenced was PBMCs or a T cell subset sorted from them (not recorded which). These receptors all come from a man younger than 35 who had mild COVID-19 (a few samples of this study predate the infection). Cell type and time point are not known.

This chain links TRBV6-5 with TRBJ1-2, with D maybe TRBD1 (5 bases). Trimming shortened V by 0 bases and J by 5 bases, and 13 bases separated the two germline ends. The CDR3 runs 15 residues. Germline CDR1 reads MNHEY; CDR2 reads SVGAGI. The CDR3 sequence: CASSYSRDPGYGYTF. CDR3 in DNA: TGTGCCAGCAGTTACTCGAGGGACCCAGGGTATGGCTACACCTTC.

The rearrangement uses TRBV29-1 and TRBJ2-5; a possible D gene is TRBD1 (5 bases). V was pared by 6 bases and J by 5 bases, with 13 bases between. Germline CDR1 reads SQVTM; CDR2 reads ANQGSEA. There are 12 residues in the CDR3. The CDR3 region is CSVASGLETQYF. Written as DNA, the CDR3 is TGCAGCGTAGCGTCAGGGTTGGAGACCCAGTACTTC. Based on the CDR3 plus reference TRBV29-1 and TRBJ2-5, the full variable domain is SAVISQKPSRDICQRGTSLTIQCQVDSQVTMMFWYRQQPGQSLTLIATANQGSEATYESGFVIDKFPISRPNLTFSTLTVSNMSPEDSSIYLCSVASGLETQYFGPGTRLLVL.

V and J are TRBV9 and TRBJ2-3, with D unresolved. This CDR3 has 15 residues. The V gene lost 0 bases and the J gene lost 4 bases, with 12 bases spanning the gap. Looked up from germline, CDR1 is SGDLS and CDR2 is YYNGEE. The CDR3 sequence: CASSVDYGMADTQYF. The CDR3 bases are TGTGCCAGCAGCGTAGATTACGGTATGGCAGATACGCAGTATTTT.

The rearrangement links TRBV12-3 or TRBV12-4 to TRBJ1-1, with 7 bases aligning to TRBD1. The CDR3 sequence is 14 residues long. The junction had 3 bases not matched to a gene; V was cut back by 5 bases and J by 0 bases. The CDR3 nucleotides are TGTGCCAGCAGTACCAGGGGGTTGAACACTGAAGCTTTCTTT. Its protein is CASSTRGLNTEAFF.

This clonotype was observed many times. V is TRBV21-1 and J is TRBJ2-4; TRBD1 is taken as the D call from the table, unchecked against the DNA. TRBV21-1 is a pseudogene locus. CDR3 length: 13 residues. CDR3 region: CASTGGAKNIQYF. CDR3 in DNA: TGTGCCAGCACAGGGGGAGCCAAAAACATTCAGTACTTC.

This clonotype was counted at least ten times. CDR3 coding DNA: TGTGCCAGCTCACCACTTCAAGAGACCCAGTACTTC. The encoded protein is CASSPLQETQYF. The chain links TRBV18 to TRBJ2-5, with unresolved D. The CDR3 is made up of 12 amino acids. V was trimmed by 1 base and J by 2 bases, leaving 2 bases between them. CDR1 KGHSH and CDR2 LQKENI come from the germline V gene.

This clonotype was detected only a few times. V usage is TRBV28 and J usage is TRBJ1-5, with D perhaps TRBD1 (6 bases). The CDR3 has 14 amino acids. The V and J ends lost 5 bases and 3 bases respectively, with 11 bases between them. From germline, CDR1 is MDHEN and CDR2 SYDVKM. CDR3 sequence reads: CASSPQGLNQPQHF. CDR3 sequence (DNA): TGTGCCAGCAGTCCCCAGGGGCTCAATCAGCCCCAGCATTTT.

V and J are TRBV10-3 and TRBJ1-1; D remains ambiguous. Per germline, CDR1 ENHRY and CDR2 SYGVKD. V shed 2 bases and J shed 0 bases, with 19 bases lying between them. This CDR3 is 18 amino acids long. The CDR3 is CAISEPTSKLGMNTEAFF. In nucleotides, the CDR3 is TGTGCCATCAGTGAGCCAACTTCCAAGCTGGGTATGAACACTGAAGCTTTCTTT.

In this sample, this clonotype turned up a few times. The J gene is TRBJ1-1, the V gene TRBV7-6; 7 bases match TRBD1. CDR1 is SGHVS, CDR2 FNYEAQ, per germline. Trimming took 2 bases from V and 3 from J; bases not matched to a gene: 9. The CDR3 runs to 16 residues. The CDR3 DNA reads as TGTGCCAGCAGCTTAAGTGCCGCAGGGGGGGACACTGAAGCTTTCTTT. Translated, it gives CASSLSAAGGDTEAFF.

The DNA for the CDR3 is TGTGCCAGCAGCCAAGATAAGGTCATAGCTAAAGCTTTCTTT. It yields the protein CASSQDKVIAKAFF. The chain employs TRBV14 and TRBJ1-1; D unclear. Germline CDR1 SGHDN, CDR2 FVKESK. CDR3 size: 14 residues. Trimming cost V 0 bases and J 9 bases, with 14 bases left between them.

This chain uses TRBV6-4 with TRBJ2-3; 8 bases are a match to TRBD1. This CDR3 has 15 amino acids. With V trimmed by 5 bases and J by 2 bases, 6 bases remained unmatched. Germline V gene lookup returns CDR1 MRHNA and CDR2 SNTAGT. This chain's CDR3 is CASSYGTGSTDTQYF. The CDR3 DNA follows: TGTGCCAGCAGTTACGGGACAGGTTCCACAGATACGCAGTATTTT.

In nucleotides, the CDR3 is TGTGCCAGCAGCCCCAATGCGCGGGGGGGAGCAGATACGCAGTATTTT. This encodes CASSPNARGGADTQYF. The V and J genes are TRBV7-2 and TRBJ2-3, with TRBD2 identical over 9 bases. J gave up 4 bases and V 5 bases, and 10 bases lay outside the gene matches. CDR1 and CDR2 from the germline V gene are SGHTA and FQGNSA. CDR3 length: 16 residues.

V is TRBV28 and J is TRBJ2-1, with no clear D. This CDR3 has 10 residues. Trimming removed 7 bases at V and 6 bases at J, with 4 bases between. CDR1 is MDHEN, CDR2 SYDVKM, per germline. The CDR3 sequence: CASKGNEQFF. The CDR3 DNA reads as TGTGCCAGCAAGGGCAATGAGCAGTTCTTC.

The chain joins TRBV5-1 to TRBJ2-1; D is unresolved. Trimming took 1 base from V and 8 from J, leaving 13 bases between them. The CDR3 totals 14 residues. Germline lookup yields CDR1 SGHRS and CDR2 YFSETQ. The CDR3 spells CASSLLGYEDEQFF. The CDR3 DNA sequence: TGCGCCAGCAGCTTGTTGGGGTACGAGGATGAGCAGTTCTTC.

The chain uses TRBV6-5 and TRBJ2-5; D possibly matches TRBD1 or TRBD2 (6 bases each). The germline V and J ends were trimmed by 0 bases and 6 bases, with 11 bases remaining between them. There are 14 residues in the CDR3. CDR1 MNHEY and CDR2 SVGAGI come from the germline V gene. The CDR3 protein is CASSYSGGTKTQYF. DNA for the CDR3: TGTGCCAGCAGTTACTCGGGGGGCACTAAGACCCAGTACTTC.